This TCR beta chain was sequenced for a study of PD-L1 blockade in urothelial cancer. Study summary: Atezolizumab therapy began for patients in about 2014, dosed at 1,200 mg intravenously every 3 weeks. Analyses used blood from 3 weeks (second dose) and 6 weeks after treatment start.

Time point specified: pretreatment peripheral blood. Study outcomes and limitations: More expansion of tumor-associated blood clones, seen at 3 weeks, marked durable-benefit patients.

As regards this clone: As yet, its antigen is unknown.

From germline, CDR1 is SGHRS and CDR2 YFSETQ. The CDR3 contains 15 residues. Trimming at V came to 4 bases and at J to 6 bases, leaving 8 bases not matched to a gene. Sequenced by immunoSEQ multiplex PCR; TCRdb stores in-frame clones only, minus some. The sample lists about 72,000 clones, more than 75% occurring once. The material was PBMCs, obtained around atezolizumab (anti-PD-L1) treatment. The J gene is TRBJ2-2, the V gene TRBV5-1; 8 bases are shared with TRBD1. This TCR came from a man aged 55 to 70 with urothelial cancer. CDR3 amino acids: CASSMWTGSAGELFF. In nucleotides, the CDR3 is TGCGCCAGCAGCATGTGGACAGGGAGTGCCGGGGAGCTGTTTTTT.